This T cell receptor (beta chain) was obtained from a study of cytomegalovirus exposure and HLA in healthy donors. This CDR3 region has 14 residues. Per the germline V gene, CDR1 is SGHAT and CDR2 is FQNNGV. J lost 8 bases, V lost 3 bases, and 4 bases had no gene match. PCR was performed using 60 Vbeta and 13 Jbeta primers. Libraries were prepared by immunoSEQ multiplex PCR; TCRdb keeps only in-frame clonotypes and omits some of them. Of 150,000 to 200,000 clones listed, roughly 80% are singletons. The receptor was derived from a woman aged 30 to 39 in good health and CMV-seropositive. Specimen: PBMCs. This rearrangement joins TRBV11-2 to TRBJ2-1, with 10 bases lining up with TRBD2. For the CDR3, the DNA is TGTGCCAGCAGCTTCACTAGCGGGAAATATGAGCAGTTCTTC. Its protein is CASSFTSGKYEQFF.